These 25 T cell receptor beta chains originate from one sample sequenced in a study of technical replicates of blood from a handful of donors. The assay was immunoSEQ multiplex PCR, and TCRdb's table has in-frame clones only and misses some. The profile covers tens of thousands of clones, with 90% to 95% appearing a single time and approximately 0.4% taken by the ten largest. Sample: T cells isolated from PBMCs. These receptors all stem from a human donor in good health.

In DNA form, the CDR3 reads TGTGCCAGCAGTGACAAGGAGACCGGGGAGCTGTTTTTT. Amino acids: CASSDKETGELFF. This chain connects TRBV6-4 to TRBJ2-2; no definite D call. CDR3 length: 13 amino acids. Germline V lookup: CDR1 MRHNA, CDR2 SNTAGT. V gave up 2 bases and J gave up 5 bases, with 6 bases separating them.

Comments on this clone: Other DNA variants within this sample encode the same CDR3. V and J are TRBV10-2 and TRBJ1-1, with D possibly being TRBD1 (5 bases). V dropped 5 bases and J dropped 2 bases, with 9 bases sitting between them. There are 13 residues in the CDR3. Germline CDR1 reads WSHSY; CDR2 reads SAAADI. CDR3 residues: CASSRGDNTEAFF. DNA for the CDR3: TGCGCCAGCAGTCGGGGGGATAACACTGAAGCTTTCTTT.

The genes are TRBV9 and TRBJ2-3, with D possibly being TRBD2 (6 bases). The CDR3 spans 18 residues. The germline CDR1 and CDR2 sequences are SGDLS and YYNGEE. The V end lost 3 bases, the J end lost 7 bases, and 27 bases lay between the germline ends. In nucleotides, the CDR3 is TGTGCCAGCAGCGCCTCCCCGGTCGTAGCGGCAGCCGGTTATACGCAGTATTTT. Protein: CASSASPVVAAAGYTQYF.

J is TRBJ2-2 and V is TRBV6-5; D gene unclear. Germline assignment: CDR1 MNHEY and CDR2 SVGAGI. This CDR3 is built from 14 residues. V gave up 2 bases and J gave up 1 base, with 5 bases separating them. CDR3 sequence reads: CASSYPRNTGELFF. Here the CDR3 DNA reads TGTGCCAGCAGTTACCCCAGGAACACCGGGGAGCTGTTTTTT.

The rearrangement uses TRBV4-1 and TRBJ2-7, with a possible D match to TRBD1 (6 bases). Trimming left V 2 bases short and J 2 bases short, with 13 bases between. CDR3 length: 15 amino acids. Germline V gene sequence: CDR1 MGHRA, CDR2 YSYEKL. In DNA form, the CDR3 reads TGCGCCAGCAGCCAAATGGGACACGGAGCCTACGAGCAGTACTTC. It codes for CASSQMGHGAYEQYF.

The CDR3 reads CASISGSPAKNIQYF. The CDR3 region has the DNA TGTGCCAGCATTTCCGGGAGTCCGGCCAAAAACATTCAGTACTTC. The rearrangement joins TRBV2 to TRBJ2-4; maybe TRBD2 (6 bases). The CDR3 extends over 15 amino acids. Per the germline V gene, CDR1 is SNHLY and CDR2 is FYNNEI. V lost 7 bases to trimming and J lost 1 base, with 14 bases between them.

The chain combines TRBV7-9 with TRBJ2-1; 7 nucleotides match TRBD2. The germline gives CDR1 SEHNR, CDR2 FQNEAQ (reference sequence). V trimming: 3 bases; J trimming: 1 base; junction bases outside the gene matches: 3. The CDR3 extends over 15 amino acids. The CDR3 region is CASSFYGRSYNEQFF. Written as DNA, the CDR3 is TGTGCCAGCAGCTTTTACGGGAGGTCCTACAATGAGCAGTTCTTC.

The J gene is TRBJ2-1, the V gene TRBV2; D possibly corresponds to TRBD2 (6 bases). The V gene lost 1 base and the J gene lost 6 bases, with 7 bases spanning the gap. The CDR3 runs to 13 residues. Germline V gives CDR1 SNHLY, CDR2 FYNNEI. The CDR3 here is CASSEVSGNEQFF. CDR3 coding DNA: TGTGCCAGCAGTGAAGTTAGCGGCAATGAGCAGTTCTTC.

The rearrangement uses TRBV9 and TRBJ1-2, with D perhaps TRBD1 (5 bases). The germline CDR1 and CDR2 sequences are SGDLS and YYNGEE. V dropped 1 base and J dropped 3 bases, with 10 bases sitting between them. This CDR3 is built from 14 residues. CDR3 nucleotide sequence: TGTGCCAGCAGCGTACCTGGACACCACTATGGCTACACCTTC. This codes for CASSVPGHHYGYTF.

The CDR3 spells CASSGQRGYEQYF. In nucleotides, the CDR3 is TGTGCCAGCAGTGGACAAAGAGGCTACGAGCAGTACTTC. The genes are TRBV27 and TRBJ2-7, with D maybe TRBD1 (5 bases). The CDR3 length is 13 residues. From germline, CDR1 is MNHEY and CDR2 SMNVEV (reference sequence). The ends were cut back, 5 bases at V and 3 bases at J, with 11 bases in the middle.

The rearrangement joins TRBV5-1 to TRBJ2-2, with a weak D call TRBD1 (5 bases). With 4 bases removed from V and 0 bases from J, the gap between germline ends came to 10 bases. CDR3 length: 15 residues. Germline loops: CDR1 SGHRS, CDR2 YFSETQ. The CDR3 nucleotides read TGCGCCAGCAGCCAGACAGAGACGAACACCGGGGAGCTGTTTTTT. Its translation: CASSQTETNTGELFF.

This clone was recorded once. V and J are TRBV7-9 and TRBJ2-2, with TRBD2 matching over 8 bases. The V gene's germline CDR1 is SEHNR and CDR2 FQNEAQ (reference sequence). The CDR3 has 14 residues. V shed 11 bases, J shed 3 bases, and the junction held 8 bases outside the gene matches. The CDR3 DNA follows: TGTGCCCGGCCCCGGGAGGGGCACACCGGGGAGCTGTTTTTT. Its protein product is CARPREGHTGELFF. Combining the CDR3 with reference TRBV7-9 and TRBJ2-2 gives the whole variable domain DTGVSQNPRHKITKRGQNVTFRCDPISEHNRLYWYRQTLGQGPEFLTYFQNEAQLEKSRLLSDRFSAERPKGSFSTLEIQRTEQGDSAMYLCARPREGHTGELFFGEGSRLTVL.

The chain recombines TRBV29-1 with TRBJ2-7, with 10 bases identical to TRBD1. The CDR3 has 13 residues. Germline values: CDR1 SQVTM, CDR2 ANQGSEA. Trimming at V came to 8 bases and at J to 5 bases, leaving 9 bases not matched to a gene. CDR3 protein: CSRPRGTGDEQYF. For the CDR3, the DNA is TGCAGCCGGCCTAGGGGGACAGGGGACGAGCAGTACTTC.

This chain connects TRBV5-6 to TRBJ2-1; 11 bases agree with TRBD2. There are 17 residues in the CDR3. The V segment lost 4 bases and the J segment 5 bases; nucleotides outside the gene matches: 11. CDR1 is SGHDT and CDR2 is YYEEEE in the germline V gene. The CDR3 protein is CASSLDIAGGSHNEQFF. The CDR3 nucleotides are TGTGCCAGCAGCCTTGATATAGCGGGAGGGTCCCACAATGAGCAGTTCTTC.

The J gene is TRBJ1-1, the V gene TRBV28; possible D gene TRBD1, 5 bases. V lost 1 base and J lost 3, with 12 bases in between. This CDR3 is built from 15 residues. Germline CDR1 MDHEN, CDR2 SYDVKM. DNA of the CDR3: TGTGCCAGCAGTTTATACCGGCGGGGGGACACTGAAGCTTTCTTT. It translates to CASSLYRRGDTEAFF.

This clone was found once. V is TRBV7-2 and J is TRBJ1-4; 9 bases agree with TRBD1. The CDR3 consists of 16 residues. The germline gives CDR1 SGHTA, CDR2 FQGNSA. The J segment lost 6 bases and the V segment lost 2 bases, leaving 7 bases of the junction unmatched. The CDR3 DNA is TGTGCCAGCAGCTTAATTCCGGACAGGGGATATGAAAAACTGTTTTTT. Translation: CASSLIPDRGYEKLFF. Based on the CDR3 plus reference TRBV7-2 and TRBJ1-4, the full variable domain is GAGVSQSPSNKVTEKGKDVELRCDPISGHTALYWYRQSLGQGLEFLIYFQGNSAPDKSGLPSDRFSAERTGGSVSTLTIQRTQQEDSAVYLCASSLIPDRGYEKLFFGSGTQLSVL.

The sample holds one count of this clone. V usage is TRBV6-5 and J usage is TRBJ1-2; 8 nucleotides align to TRBD1. Unmatched junction bases numbered 3, after V lost 6 bases and J lost 0 bases. CDR1 and CDR2 from the germline V gene are MNHEY and SVGAGI. The CDR3 runs 14 residues. The CDR3 sequence: CASRMTGANYGYTF. CDR3 DNA sequence: TGTGCCAGCAGAATGACAGGGGCTAACTATGGCTACACCTTC.

The chain employs TRBV28 and TRBJ1-4; TRBD1 matches at 7 bases. V trimming: 8 bases; J trimming: 3 bases; junction bases outside the gene matches: 9. CDR3 length: 15 amino acids. CDR1 and CDR2 from the germline V gene are MDHEN and SYDVKM. The CDR3 DNA is TGTGCCAGCTTAGCCCCGACAGGGTCTAATGAAAAACTGTTTTTT. This gives the protein CASLAPTGSNEKLFF.

The chain carries TRBV10-2 and TRBJ2-7; D unclear. This CDR3 has 14 amino acids. Trimming took off 3 bases at V and 1 base at J, with 10 bases between the two ends. CDR1 is WSHSY and CDR2 is SAAADI in the germline V gene. The CDR3 nucleotides are TGCGCCAGCAGTGACGGCGGATCTTCCTACGAGCAGTACTTC. This translates into CASSDGGSSYEQYF.

The rearrangement joins TRBV28 to TRBJ2-1, with 9 bases that match TRBD2. J gave up 2 bases and V 4 bases, and 6 bases lay outside the gene matches. The CDR3 is 16 amino acids. Germline V CDR1 and CDR2: MDHEN, SYDVKM. CDR3 sequence: CASSSIAGVTYNEQFF. Here the CDR3 DNA reads TGTGCCAGCAGTTCCATAGCGGGAGTTACCTACAATGAGCAGTTCTTC.

The chain is built from TRBV5-5 and TRBJ1-1; D is ambiguous. Deletions cut 4 bases from V and 8 bases from J, with 15 bases between. The CDR3 is made up of 13 amino acids. The germline V gene has CDR1 SGHKS and CDR2 YYEKEE (reference sequence). Written as DNA, the CDR3 is TGTGCCAGCAGCATTCCGGGTCCGCAAGAAGCTTTCTTT. This sequence encodes CASSIPGPQEAFF.

This clone was found once. V is TRBV5-6 and J is TRBJ1-1; D is possibly TRBD1 (5 bases). The ends were cut back, 0 bases at V and 4 bases at J, with 13 bases in the middle. Germline assignment: CDR1 SGHDT and CDR2 YYEEEE. CDR3 length equals 15 residues. CDR3 loop: CASSLVGGRGTEAFF. Here the CDR3 DNA reads TGTGCCAGCAGCTTGGTGGGGGGAAGGGGCACTGAAGCTTTCTTT.

This chain links TRBV13 with TRBJ1-1; TRBD1 might be the D (5 bases). Per the germline V gene, CDR1 is PRHDT and CDR2 is FYEKMQ (reference sequence). V was shortened by 1 base and J by 6 bases, with 6 bases between the two germline ends. CDR3 size: 12 residues. CDR3 coding DNA: TGTGCCAGCAGCTTAGTAGGGGCTGAAGCTTTCTTT. It codes for CASSLVGAEAFF.

The chain recombines TRBV19 with TRBJ2-1, with TRBD2 matching over 8 bases. Germline-derived CDR1 and CDR2 are LNHDA and SQIVND (reference sequence). With 1 base clipped from V and 3 bases from J, the junction kept 2 bases outside the gene matches. The length of the CDR3 is 15 residues. CDR3 DNA sequence: TGTGCCAGTAGTATAGGTAGCGGGGTCTACAATGAGCAGTTCTTC. Protein sequence: CASSIGSGVYNEQFF.

The chain links TRBV5-1 to TRBJ2-7, with a possible D match to TRBD1 (6 bases). Per the germline V gene, CDR1 is SGHRS and CDR2 is YFSETQ. This CDR3 region has 17 residues. Trimming stripped 4 bases from V and 2 bases from J, with 22 bases between. CDR3 in DNA: TGCGCCAGCAGCCAAAGAATCCCGGGACAAGGTACCTACGAGCAGTACTTC. Translated, it gives CASSQRIPGQGTYEQYF. The variable domain in full, completed from reference TRBV5-1 and TRBJ2-7, reads KAGVTQTPRYLIKTRGQQVTLSCSPISGHRSVSWYQQTPGQGLQFLFEYFSETQRNKGNFPGRFSGRQFSNSRSEMNVSTLELGDSALYLCASSQRIPGQGTYEQYFGPGTRLTVT.